The 8 T cell receptor beta chains below all came from one sample that was sequenced in a study of PD-1 blockade in classical Hodgkin lymphoma. Noted time point: cycle 4 day 1 (C4D1), after 5 to 7 weeks of nivolumab. Each and every patient relapsed after autologous stem cell transplantation, and patients got differing brentuximab vedotin exposure. Magnetic depletion of unwanted cells isolated CD4+ T cells from thawed PBMCs. Profiling relied on immunoSEQ multiplex PCR, and the TCRdb table lists in-frame clones only, not all of them. The repertoire holds 18,000 or so clones, with approximately 72% as singletons. Sample: CD4+ T cells from blood, taken before the fourth cycle of nivolumab. All receptors come from a human donor with classical Hodgkin lymphoma.

This clone showed up just once. The chain combines TRBV6-6 with TRBJ2-1; D gene uncertain. Trimming removed 5 bases at V and 3 bases at J, with 11 bases between. The CDR3 contains 14 residues. CDR1 is MNHNY and CDR2 is SVGAGI in the germline V gene (reference sequence). Here the CDR3 reads CASSPGEDYNEQFF. DNA for the CDR3: TGTGCCAGCAGTCCGGGCGAAGACTACAATGAGCAGTTCTTC.

This clone was found once. V usage is TRBV30 and J usage is TRBJ2-3, with D unresolved. CDR1 is GTSNPN and CDR2 is SVGIG in the germline V gene (reference sequence). The CDR3 runs 12 residues. The V end lost 4 bases, the J end lost 5 bases, and 10 bases lay between the germline ends. This CDR3 reads CAWIRPLDTQYF. The CDR3 DNA reads TGTGCCTGGATTCGTCCCTTAGATACGCAGTATTTT.

This chain links TRBV1 with TRBJ2-5. The J call is doubtful: the DNA matches TRBJ2-7 better. TRBV1 is a recognized pseudogene. The CDR3 has 14 amino acids. The CDR3 spells CTSSQGQGDYEQYF. CDR3 coding DNA: TGCACCAGCAGCCAAGGGCAGGGGGACTACGAGCAGTACTTC.

The rearrangement links TRBV7-9 to TRBJ2-3; perhaps D is TRBD1 or TRBD2 (5 bases each). The V gene lost 6 bases and the J gene lost 0 bases, with 10 bases spanning the gap. This CDR3 has 14 residues. Germline lookup yields CDR1 SEHNR and CDR2 FQNEAQ (reference sequence). The CDR3 loop is CASRRGASTDTQYF. In DNA form, the CDR3 reads TGTGCCAGCAGGAGGGGCGCTAGCACAGATACGCAGTATTTT.

CDR3 sequence reads: CASSEWDRRNNYGYTF. CDR3 nucleotides: TGTGCCAGCAGTGAATGGGACCGCCGAAATAACTATGGCTACACCTTC. V and J are TRBV6-1 and TRBJ1-2; TRBD1 is a possible D gene (5 bases). The CDR3 contains 16 residues. V lost 2 bases and J 1 base, leaving 14 bases between the germline ends. The germline V gene encodes CDR1 MNHNS and CDR2 SASEGT.

This clone turned up a few times. This chain links TRBV16 with TRBJ1-5; D not resolved. V was trimmed by 2 bases and J by 3 bases, leaving 11 bases between them. This CDR3 is 15 amino acids long. In germline, CDR1 is KGHSY, CDR2 FQNENV. This chain's CDR3 is CASSQSEVYNQPQHF. The CDR3 DNA is TGTGCCAGCAGCCAAAGTGAGGTGTACAATCAGCCCCAGCATTTT.

This chain joins TRBV7-8 and TRBJ2-5, with 8 nucleotides matching TRBD2. The length of the CDR3 is 16 residues. Per germline, CDR1 SGHVS and CDR2 FQNEAQ. V shed 5 bases, J shed 0 bases, and the junction held 8 bases outside the gene matches. Here the CDR3 DNA reads TGTGCCAGCAGCCTCCGGGGGGGGGCGTACCAAGAGACCCAGTACTTC. Protein: CASSLRGGAYQETQYF.

The sample holds one count of this clone. The rearrangement uses TRBV10-1 and TRBJ2-2, with D perhaps TRBD2 (5 bases). In germline, CDR1 is WNHNN, CDR2 SYGVQD (reference sequence). Between the trimmed V and J ends, which lost 6 bases and 0 bases, there was a span of 26 bases. The CDR3 runs 20 residues. CDR3 protein: CASRVWGLARADPNTGELFF. The CDR3 DNA reads TGCGCCAGCAGGGTGTGGGGTCTAGCCCGAGCGGATCCGAACACCGGGGAGCTGTTTTTT.